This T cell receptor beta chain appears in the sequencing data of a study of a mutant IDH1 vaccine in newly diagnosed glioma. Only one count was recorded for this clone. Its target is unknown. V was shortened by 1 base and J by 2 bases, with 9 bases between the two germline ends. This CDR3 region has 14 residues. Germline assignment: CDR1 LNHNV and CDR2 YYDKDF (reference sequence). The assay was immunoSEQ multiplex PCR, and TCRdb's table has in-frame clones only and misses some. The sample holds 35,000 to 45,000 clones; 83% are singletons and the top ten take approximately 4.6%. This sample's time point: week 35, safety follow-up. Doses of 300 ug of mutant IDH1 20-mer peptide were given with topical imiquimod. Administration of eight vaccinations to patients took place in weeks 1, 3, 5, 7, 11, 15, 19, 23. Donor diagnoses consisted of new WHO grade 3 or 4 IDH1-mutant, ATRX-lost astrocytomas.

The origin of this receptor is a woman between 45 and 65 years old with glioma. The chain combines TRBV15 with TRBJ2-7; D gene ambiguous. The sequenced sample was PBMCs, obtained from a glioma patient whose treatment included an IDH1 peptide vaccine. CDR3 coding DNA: TGTGCCACCAGCAGAGTTGGATATGCCTACGAGCAGTACTTC. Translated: CATSRVGYAYEQYF.